A single sample gave rise to the 28 T cell receptor beta chains below, sequenced in a study of OX40 agonist ivuxolimab in advanced cancers. Clones were sequenced by immunoSEQ multiplex PCR, and TCRdb holds only the in-frame ones, with some missing. Among 45,000 to 60,000 clones listed, almost 90% were seen once. The specimen was CD4+ or CD8+ T cells sorted from blood, collected in a trial of the OX40 agonist ivuxolimab. The receptors shown here come from an adult with an advanced solid tumor such as melanoma, head and neck, liver or kidney cancer.

This chain connects TRBV5-4 to TRBJ1-3, with D possibly TRBD1 on 5 matching bases. This CDR3 has 15 residues. Trimming took 2 bases from V and 2 from J, leaving 11 bases between them. The germline gives CDR1 SGHNT, CDR2 YYREEE (reference sequence). CDR3 protein: CASSFPGTAGNTIYF. The CDR3 DNA is TGTGCCAGCAGCTTCCCAGGGACGGCTGGAAACACCATATATTTT.

Here the CDR3 DNA reads TGCGCCAGCAGCTTGGCTCTCGACAGGGCTAACTATGGCTACACCTTC. Its translation: CASSLALDRANYGYTF. The chain uses TRBV5-1 and TRBJ1-2; TRBD1 agrees at 7 bases. The CDR3 runs to 16 residues. V was clipped by 0 bases and J by 0 bases; unmatched bases: 5. Germline V lookup: CDR1 SGHRS, CDR2 YFSETQ.

This clone was counted a single time. The chain is built from TRBV28 and TRBJ2-4, with TRBD1 matching over 8 bases. The CDR3 is 14 residues long. V gave up 5 bases and J gave up 3 bases; unmatched junction bases: 3. Germline V gives CDR1 MDHEN, CDR2 SYDVKM. The CDR3 protein is CASSDGQGKNIQYF. Here the CDR3 DNA reads TGTGCCAGCAGTGACGGACAGGGCAAAAACATTCAGTACTTC.

This clone is a singleton in its sample. This sequence joins TRBV11-1 and TRBJ2-6; D remains ambiguous. The germline V gene has CDR1 SGHAT and CDR2 FQDESV (reference sequence). Trimming left V 5 bases short and J 2 bases short, with 10 bases between. This CDR3 contains 15 residues. As DNA, the CDR3 is TGTGCCAGCAGCCCTCGGGTAGCTGGGGCCAACGTCCTGACTTTC. Translating it yields CASSPRVAGANVLTF. Complete variable domain (other parts from reference TRBV11-1 and TRBJ2-6): EAEVAQSPRYKITEKSQAVAFWCDPISGHATLYWYRQILGQGPELLVQFQDESVVDDSQLPKDRFSAERLKGVDSTLKIQPAELGDSAMYLCASSPRVAGANVLTFGAGSRLTVL.

The rearrangement links TRBV6-1 to TRBJ2-2; D may be TRBD1 (6 bases). The CDR3 extends over 14 amino acids. Germline V CDR1 and CDR2: MNHNS, SASEGT. The ends were cut back, 2 bases at V and 6 bases at J, with 10 bases in the middle. The CDR3 nucleotides are TGTGCCAGCAGTGAACAGGGGTTTTCCGGGGAGCTGTTTTTT. It codes for CASSEQGFSGELFF.

The chain has TRBV6-5 and TRBJ2-7; D not certain. Germline CDR1 is MNHEY and CDR2 is SVGAGI. V was trimmed by 2 bases and J by 0 bases, leaving 11 bases between them. The length of the CDR3 is 15 residues. The CDR3, as DNA: TGTGCCAGCAGTTACCTGGGGTTGGACTCCTACGAGCAGTACTTC. This encodes CASSYLGLDSYEQYF.

A single count supports this clone. V gene TRBV5-1 combines with J gene TRBJ2-2; no clear D. This CDR3 contains 13 residues. Germline CDR1 is SGHRS and CDR2 is YFSETQ. V lost 0 bases, J lost 4 bases, and 4 bases lay in between. CDR3 DNA sequence: TGCGCCAGCAGCTTGGCCGTCACCGGGGAGCTGTTTTTT. Translation: CASSLAVTGELFF.

The gene calls are TRBV5-6 and TRBJ2-5, with 10 bases identical to TRBD1. The CDR3 covers 15 residues. Germline V gene sequence: CDR1 SGHDT, CDR2 YYEEEE. J lost 2 bases, V lost 4 bases, and 5 bases had no gene match. CDR3 loop: CASSRQGALQETQYF. In DNA, the CDR3 is TGTGCCAGCAGCCGACAGGGGGCGTTACAAGAGACCCAGTACTTC.

The CDR3 region is CAVKAGSTGELFF. CDR3 in DNA: TGCGCCGTCAAAGCAGGTTCCACCGGGGAGCTGTTTTTT. This chain joins TRBV10-1 and TRBJ2-2; D is unclear. Trimming removed 11 bases from V and 4 bases from J, with 14 bases in between. Germline CDR1 reads WNHNN; CDR2 reads SYGVQD (reference sequence). The CDR3 spans 13 residues.

The V call is TRBV19, the J call TRBJ2-1; unclear D gene. CDR1 LNHDA and CDR2 SQIVND come from the germline V gene (reference sequence). The germline V and J ends were trimmed by 4 bases and 0 bases, with 13 bases remaining between them. The CDR3 totals 16 residues. CDR3 sequence (DNA): TGTGCCAGTAGTACCCTCCCCTCCTCCTCCTACAATGAGCAGTTCTTC. Translating gives CASSTLPSSSYNEQFF.

This rearrangement joins TRBV29-1 to TRBJ2-1; 8 bases are a match to TRBD1. J gave up 9 bases and V 4 bases, and 8 bases lay outside the gene matches. CDR3 length equals 13 residues. CDR1 is SQVTM and CDR2 is ANQGSEA in the germline V gene. CDR3 sequence (DNA): TGCAGCGTTGTTAGGGCAGACAGGGGTGAGCAGTTCTTC. Its translation is CSVVRADRGEQFF.

The chain is built from TRBV6-1 and TRBJ1-5; TRBD1 matches 7 bases. This CDR3 spans 15 amino acids. Germline V gene data show CDR1 as MNHNS and CDR2 as SASEGT. V lost 6 bases to trimming and J lost 3 bases; unmatched junction nucleotides: 8. The DNA of the CDR3 is TGTGCCAGCAGACCGACAGGGTTTGCCAATCAGCCCCAGCATTTT. It is translated as CASRPTGFANQPQHF.

The J gene is TRBJ2-5, the V gene TRBV7-9; 9 bases map to TRBD1. The trim removed 5 bases at V and 5 bases at J, leaving 9 bases unmatched. This CDR3 is 15 amino acids long. Germline V gene data show CDR1 as SEHNR and CDR2 as FQNEAQ (reference sequence). The CDR3 sequence: CASSRYGQGSETQYF. In DNA form, the CDR3 reads TGTGCCAGCAGCCGTTACGGACAGGGGTCGGAGACCCAGTACTTC.

The chain uses TRBV6-6 and TRBJ2-7; D gene uncertain. The CDR3 is made up of 8 amino acids. V was shortened by 8 bases and J by 7 bases, with 3 bases between the two germline ends. Germline values: CDR1 MNHNY, CDR2 SVGAGI (reference sequence). CDR3 coding DNA: TGTGCCAGCGCAGAGCAGTACTTC. It yields the protein CASAEQYF.

This chain joins TRBV19 and TRBJ1-5; the D is unclear. Trimming shortened V by 3 bases and J by 0 bases, and 15 bases separated the two germline ends. Germline V gene lookup returns CDR1 LNHDA and CDR2 SQIVND (reference sequence). This CDR3 comprises 17 residues. CDR3 sequence (DNA): TGTGCCAGTAGTATGGCGCTCGGCAGTAATAGCAATCAGCCCCAGCATTTT. This translates into CASSMALGSNSNQPQHF.

V gene TRBV7-3 combines with J gene TRBJ1-1; tentatively, D is TRBD1 (6 bases). Trimming took 5 bases from V and 6 from J, leaving 16 bases between them. The germline gives CDR1 SGHTA, CDR2 FQGTGA. CDR3 size: 14 residues. CDR3 in amino acids: CASSPQQGGPEAFF. The DNA of the CDR3 is TGTGCCAGCAGCCCCCAACAGGGCGGGCCTGAAGCTTTCTTT.

There are a few counts of this clone. The chain uses TRBV5-1 and TRBJ2-6; tentative D call: TRBD1 (5 bases). V gave up 4 bases and J gave up 4 bases, with 9 bases separating them. This CDR3 is built from 14 residues. The V gene's germline CDR1 is SGHRS and CDR2 YFSETQ. The CDR3 loop is CASSPRTGANVLTF. Written as DNA, the CDR3 is TGCGCCAGCAGCCCCAGGACAGGGGCCAACGTCCTGACTTTC.

This sequence joins TRBV2 and TRBJ2-7, with D perhaps TRBD1 (5 bases). Between the trimmed V and J ends, which lost 7 bases and 6 bases, there was a span of 19 bases. The CDR3 is 14 residues long. The germline V gene has CDR1 SNHLY and CDR2 FYNNEI. CDR3 coding DNA: TGTGCCAGCACTCCGGATGGGGCGATAAGCGAGCAGTACTTC. It encodes CASTPDGAISEQYF.

The chain is built from TRBV28 and TRBJ2-7, with a weak D call TRBD2 (5 bases). V shed 3 bases and J shed 2 bases, with 14 bases lying between them. Per germline, CDR1 MDHEN and CDR2 SYDVKM. This CDR3 is 15 amino acids long. The CDR3 bases are TGTGCCAGCAGTTTTTCTAGCATCGGGACCTACGAGCAGTACTTC. Translating it yields CASSFSSIGTYEQYF.

About this clone itself: The sample carries other DNA sequences with the same CDR3. This chain joins TRBV18 and TRBJ1-5; D unresolved. The CDR3 consists of 13 residues. With 5 bases removed from V and 0 bases from J, the gap between germline ends came to 5 bases. Germline CDR1 and CDR2: KGHSH and LQKENI. This chain's CDR3 is CASSGDSNQPQHF. The CDR3 DNA sequence: TGTGCCAGCTCAGGGGATAGCAATCAGCCCCAGCATTTT. Supplemented by reference TRBV18 and TRBJ1-5, the full variable domain reads NAGVMQNPRHLVRRRGQEARLRCSPMKGHSHVYWYRQLPEEGLKFMVYLQKENIIDESGMPKERFSAEFPKEGPSILRIQQVVRGDSAAYFCASSGDSNQPQHFGDGTRLSIL.

This chain links TRBV5-6 with TRBJ1-1; a weak D match, TRBD1 (5 bases). V was pared by 4 bases and J by 0 bases, with 16 bases between. CDR1 and CDR2 from the germline V gene are SGHDT and YYEEEE. There are 16 residues in the CDR3. The CDR3 protein is CASSLPAGTMNTEAFF. DNA for the CDR3: TGTGCCAGCAGCCTCCCTGCGGGGACCATGAACACTGAAGCTTTCTTT. The variable domain in full, completed from reference TRBV5-6 and TRBJ1-1, reads DAGVTQSPTHLIKTRGQQVTLRCSPKSGHDTVSWYQQALGQGPQFIFQYYEEEERQRGNFPDRFSGHQFPNYSSELNVNALLLGDSALYLCASSLPAGTMNTEAFFGQGTRLTVV.

The chain's CDR3 is CASSVDEGANEKLFF. In nucleotides, the CDR3 is TGTGCCAGCAGCGTAGATGAGGGGGCTAATGAAAAACTGTTTTTT. The rearrangement joins TRBV9 to TRBJ1-4, with a tentative D call TRBD1 (6 bases). V was clipped by 0 bases and J by 3 bases, with 9 bases between them. This CDR3 spans 15 amino acids. Per germline, CDR1 SGDLS and CDR2 YYNGEE.

The V call is TRBV5-1, the J call TRBJ1-1; no firm D call. Looked up from germline, CDR1 is SGHRS and CDR2 is YFSETQ. The CDR3 is made up of 14 amino acids. Trimming shortened V by 1 base and J by 1 base, and 8 bases separated the two germline ends. The CDR3 protein is CASSLTTANTEAFF. The CDR3 DNA is TGCGCCAGCAGCTTGACCACAGCGAACACTGAAGCTTTCTTT.

The rearrangement joins TRBV15 to TRBJ1-5; D gene unclear. CDR1 and CDR2 from the germline V gene are LNHNV and YYDKDF (reference sequence). The CDR3 consists of 15 residues. Trimming stripped 0 bases from V and 4 bases from J, with 10 bases between. CDR3 loop: CATSRDPGLNQPQHF. CDR3 in DNA: TGTGCCACCAGCAGAGACCCAGGATTGAATCAGCCCCAGCATTTT.

This clone appeared once. The V gene is TRBV14, the J gene TRBJ1-3; tentative D call: TRBD1 (5 bases). CDR3 size: 14 residues. Trimming took 4 bases from V and 0 from J, leaving 7 bases between them. Germline CDR1 and CDR2: SGHDN and FVKESK. The CDR3, as DNA: TGTGCCAGCAGCCCAGGGCACTCTGGAAACACCATATATTTT. Protein product: CASSPGHSGNTIYF. The whole variable domain, remainder taken from reference TRBV14 and TRBJ1-3, is EAGVTQFPSHSVIEKGQTVTLRCDPISGHDNLYWYRRVMGKEIKFLLHFVKESKQDESGMPNNRFLAERTGGTYSTLKVQPAELEDSGVYFCASSPGHSGNTIYFGEGSWLTVV.

This sequence joins TRBV7-3 and TRBJ1-5, with D uncertain. V was pared by 8 bases and J by 5 bases, with 13 bases between. CDR3 length: 13 amino acids. Germline assignment: CDR1 SGHTA and CDR2 FQGTGA. DNA of the CDR3: TGTGCCAGCTCTACCAGGAGGGATCAGCCCCAGCATTTT. It specifies CASSTRRDQPQHF.

The V call is TRBV7-3, the J call TRBJ2-1; 11 bases fit TRBD2. The V gene end was trimmed by 1 base and the J gene end by 3 bases; junction bases not matched to a gene: 2. Germline V CDR1 and CDR2: SGHTA, FQGTGA. The CDR3 has 16 amino acids. CDR3 residues: CASSLMGTSGYNEQFF. CDR3 bases: TGTGCCAGCAGCTTAATGGGGACTAGCGGCTACAATGAGCAGTTCTTC.

The chain carries TRBV6-1 and TRBJ1-1, with 7 bases aligning to TRBD1. V trimming: 7 bases; J trimming: 6 bases; junction bases outside the gene matches: 5. The CDR3 extends over 12 amino acids. Germline V gives CDR1 MNHNS, CDR2 SASEGT. CDR3 residues: CASIDRVAEAFF. DNA of the CDR3: TGTGCCAGCATTGACAGGGTTGCTGAAGCTTTCTTT.